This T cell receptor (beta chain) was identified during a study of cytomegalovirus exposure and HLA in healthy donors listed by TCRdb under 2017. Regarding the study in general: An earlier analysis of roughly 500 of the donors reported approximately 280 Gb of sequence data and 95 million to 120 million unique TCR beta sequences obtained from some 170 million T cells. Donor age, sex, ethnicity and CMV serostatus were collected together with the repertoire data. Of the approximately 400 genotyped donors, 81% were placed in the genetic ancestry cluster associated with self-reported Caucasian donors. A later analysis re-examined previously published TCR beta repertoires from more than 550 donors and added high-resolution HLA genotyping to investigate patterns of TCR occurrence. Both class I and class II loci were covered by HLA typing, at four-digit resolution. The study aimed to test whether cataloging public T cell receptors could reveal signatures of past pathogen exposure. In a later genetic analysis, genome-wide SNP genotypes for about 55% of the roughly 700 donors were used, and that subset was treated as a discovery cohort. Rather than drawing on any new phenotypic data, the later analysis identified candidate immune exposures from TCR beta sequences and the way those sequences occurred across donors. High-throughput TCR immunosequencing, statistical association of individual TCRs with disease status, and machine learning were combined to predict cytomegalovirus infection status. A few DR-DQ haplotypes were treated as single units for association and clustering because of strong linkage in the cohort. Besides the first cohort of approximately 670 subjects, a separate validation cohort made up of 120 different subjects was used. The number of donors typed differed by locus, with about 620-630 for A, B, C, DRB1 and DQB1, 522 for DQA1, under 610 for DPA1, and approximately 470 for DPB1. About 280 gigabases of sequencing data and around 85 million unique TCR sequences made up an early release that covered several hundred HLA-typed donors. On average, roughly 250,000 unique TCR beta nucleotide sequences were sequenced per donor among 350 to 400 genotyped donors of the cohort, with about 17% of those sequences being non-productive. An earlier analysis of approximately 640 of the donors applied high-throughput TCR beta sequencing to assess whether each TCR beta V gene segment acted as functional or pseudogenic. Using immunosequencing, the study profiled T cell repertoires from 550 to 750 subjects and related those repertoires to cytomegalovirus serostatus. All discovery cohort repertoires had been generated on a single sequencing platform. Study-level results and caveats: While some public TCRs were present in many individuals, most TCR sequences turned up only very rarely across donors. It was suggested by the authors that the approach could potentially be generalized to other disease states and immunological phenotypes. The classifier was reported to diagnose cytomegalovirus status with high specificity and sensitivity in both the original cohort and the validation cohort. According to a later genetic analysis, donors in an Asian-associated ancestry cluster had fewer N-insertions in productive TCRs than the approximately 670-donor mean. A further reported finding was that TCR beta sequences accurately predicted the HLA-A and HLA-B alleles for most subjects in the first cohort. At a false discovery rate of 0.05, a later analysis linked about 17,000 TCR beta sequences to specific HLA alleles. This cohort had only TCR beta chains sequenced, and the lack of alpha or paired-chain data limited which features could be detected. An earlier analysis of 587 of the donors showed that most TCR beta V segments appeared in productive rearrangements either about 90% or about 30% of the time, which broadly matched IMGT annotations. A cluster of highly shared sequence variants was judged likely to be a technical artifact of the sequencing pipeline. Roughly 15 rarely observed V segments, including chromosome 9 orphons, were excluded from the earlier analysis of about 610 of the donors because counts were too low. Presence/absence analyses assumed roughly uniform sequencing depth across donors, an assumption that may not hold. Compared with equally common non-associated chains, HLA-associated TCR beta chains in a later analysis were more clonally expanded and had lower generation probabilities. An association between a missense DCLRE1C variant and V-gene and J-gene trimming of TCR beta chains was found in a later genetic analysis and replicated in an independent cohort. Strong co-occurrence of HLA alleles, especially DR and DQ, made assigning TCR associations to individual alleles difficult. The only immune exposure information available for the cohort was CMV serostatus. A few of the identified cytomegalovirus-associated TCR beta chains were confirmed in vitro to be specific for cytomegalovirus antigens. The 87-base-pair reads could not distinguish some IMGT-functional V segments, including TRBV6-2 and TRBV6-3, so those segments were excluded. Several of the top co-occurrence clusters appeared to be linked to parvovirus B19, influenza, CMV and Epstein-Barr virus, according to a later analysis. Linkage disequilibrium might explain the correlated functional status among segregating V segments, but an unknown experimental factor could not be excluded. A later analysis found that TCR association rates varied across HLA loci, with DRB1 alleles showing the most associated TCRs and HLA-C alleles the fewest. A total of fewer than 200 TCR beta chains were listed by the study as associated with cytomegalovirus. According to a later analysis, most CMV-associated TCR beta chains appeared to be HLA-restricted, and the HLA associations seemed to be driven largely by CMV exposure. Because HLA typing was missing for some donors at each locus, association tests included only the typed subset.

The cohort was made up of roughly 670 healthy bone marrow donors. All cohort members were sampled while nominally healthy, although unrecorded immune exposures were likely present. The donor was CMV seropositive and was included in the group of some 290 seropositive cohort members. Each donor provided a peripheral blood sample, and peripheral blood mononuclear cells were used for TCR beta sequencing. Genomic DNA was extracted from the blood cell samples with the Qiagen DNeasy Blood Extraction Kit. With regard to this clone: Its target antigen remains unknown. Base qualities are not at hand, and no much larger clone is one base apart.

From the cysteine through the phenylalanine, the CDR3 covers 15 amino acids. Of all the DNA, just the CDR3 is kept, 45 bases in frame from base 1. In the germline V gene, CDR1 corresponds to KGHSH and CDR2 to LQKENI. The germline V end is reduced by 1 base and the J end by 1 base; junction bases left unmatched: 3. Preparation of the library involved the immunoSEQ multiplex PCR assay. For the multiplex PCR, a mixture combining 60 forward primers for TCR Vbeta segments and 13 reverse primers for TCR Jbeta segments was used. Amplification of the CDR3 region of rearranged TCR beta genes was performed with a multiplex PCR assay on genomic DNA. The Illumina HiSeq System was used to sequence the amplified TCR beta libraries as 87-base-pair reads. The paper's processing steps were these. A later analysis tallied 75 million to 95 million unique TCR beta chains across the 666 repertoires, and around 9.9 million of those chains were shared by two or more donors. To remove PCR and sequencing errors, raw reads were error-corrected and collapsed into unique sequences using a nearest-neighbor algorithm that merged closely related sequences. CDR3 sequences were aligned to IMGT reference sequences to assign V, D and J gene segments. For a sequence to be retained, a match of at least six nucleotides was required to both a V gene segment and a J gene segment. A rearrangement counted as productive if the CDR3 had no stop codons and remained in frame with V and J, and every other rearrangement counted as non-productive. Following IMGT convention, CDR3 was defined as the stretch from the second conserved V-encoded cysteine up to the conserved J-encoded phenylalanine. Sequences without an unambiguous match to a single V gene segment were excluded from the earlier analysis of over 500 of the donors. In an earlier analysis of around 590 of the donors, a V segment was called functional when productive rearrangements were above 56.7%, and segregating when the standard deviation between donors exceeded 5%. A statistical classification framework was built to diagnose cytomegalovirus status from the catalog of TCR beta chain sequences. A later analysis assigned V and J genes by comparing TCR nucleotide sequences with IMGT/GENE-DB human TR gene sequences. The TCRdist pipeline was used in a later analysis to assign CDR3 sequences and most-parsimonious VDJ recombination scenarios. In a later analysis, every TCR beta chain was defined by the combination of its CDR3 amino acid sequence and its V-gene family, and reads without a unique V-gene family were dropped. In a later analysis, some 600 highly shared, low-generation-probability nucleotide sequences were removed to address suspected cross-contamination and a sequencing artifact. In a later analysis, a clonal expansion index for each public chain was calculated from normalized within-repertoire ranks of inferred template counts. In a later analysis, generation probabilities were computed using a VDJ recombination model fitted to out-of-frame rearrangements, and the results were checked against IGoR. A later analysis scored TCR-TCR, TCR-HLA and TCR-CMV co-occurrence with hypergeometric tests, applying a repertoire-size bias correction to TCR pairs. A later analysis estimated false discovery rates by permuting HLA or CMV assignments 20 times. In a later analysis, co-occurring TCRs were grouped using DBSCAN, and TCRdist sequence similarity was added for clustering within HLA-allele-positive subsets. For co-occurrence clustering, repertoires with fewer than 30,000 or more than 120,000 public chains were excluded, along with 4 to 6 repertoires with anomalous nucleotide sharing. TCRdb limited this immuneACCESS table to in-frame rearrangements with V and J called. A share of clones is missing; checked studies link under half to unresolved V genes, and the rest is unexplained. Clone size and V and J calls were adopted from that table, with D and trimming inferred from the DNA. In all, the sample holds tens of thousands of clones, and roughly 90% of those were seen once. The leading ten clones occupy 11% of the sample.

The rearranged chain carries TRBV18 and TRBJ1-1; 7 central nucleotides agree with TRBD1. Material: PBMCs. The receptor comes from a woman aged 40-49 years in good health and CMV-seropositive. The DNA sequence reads TGTGCCAGCTCACCACAGGGGGCGGAGAACACTGAAGCTTTCTTT. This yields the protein CASSPQGAENTEAFF.